One sample yielded the 14 T cell receptor beta chains listed below, sequenced in a study of blood T cell repertoires in COVID-19. TCRdb's copy holds only in-frame clones and misses some; the assay was immunoSEQ multiplex PCR. The table shows 300,000 to 400,000 clones, with 87% occurring only once. Sequenced input: peripheral blood. These receptor sequences come from a man aged 25 to 45 with COVID-19, enrolled during active disease.

This chain uses TRBV6-2 or TRBV6-3 with TRBJ2-7; TRBD2 matches at 13 bases. CDR1 is MNHEY and CDR2 is SVGEGT in the germline V gene. This CDR3 has 18 residues. Unmatched junction bases numbered 10, after V lost 3 bases and J lost 2 bases. In nucleotides, the CDR3 is TGTGCCAGCAGTTATAGGACTAGCGGGGGAGTCACTCCCTACGAGCAGTACTTC. This encodes CASSYRTSGGVTPYEQYF.

This clone was observed a single time. This chain links TRBV9 with TRBJ2-2, with D tentatively TRBD2 (7 bases). Between the trimmed V and J ends, which lost 0 bases and 7 bases, there was a span of 16 bases. Per germline, CDR1 SGDLS and CDR2 YYNGEE. The CDR3 extends over 16 amino acids. Here the CDR3 DNA reads TGTGCCAGCAGCGTAGCTGTGGGGGGGCCGCTCGGGGAGCTGTTTTTT. Translated, it gives CASSVAVGGPLGELFF.

The CDR3 DNA follows: TGTGCCACCAGCAGAGATCAGTTGGGACATACCGAGCAGTACTTC. Amino acid sequence: CATSRDQLGHTEQYF. This sequence joins TRBV15 and TRBJ2-7, with D possibly matching TRBD1 (6 bases). V lost 0 bases to trimming and J lost 6 bases, with 15 bases between them. Germline CDR1 LNHNV, CDR2 YYDKDF (reference sequence). This CDR3 comprises 15 residues.

The V gene is TRBV9, the J gene TRBJ2-3; 8 bases agree with TRBD2. In germline, CDR1 is SGDLS, CDR2 YYNGEE. Trimming took 1 base from V and 6 from J; bases not matched to a gene: 10. The CDR3 spans 16 residues. The CDR3 nucleotides are TGTGCCAGCAGCGTATCGGGTCCTCCGGGGGGGGATACGCAGTATTTT. It is translated as CASSVSGPPGGDTQYF.

CDR3 in DNA: TGTGCCAGCTCGGACAGGGAATCACCCCTCCACTTT. Its protein is CASSDRESPLHF. This sequence joins TRBV18 and TRBJ1-6, with 8 bases that match TRBD1. V gave up 6 bases and J gave up 10 bases; unmatched junction bases: 2. The V gene's germline CDR1 is KGHSH and CDR2 LQKENI. CDR3 length: 12 amino acids.

The J gene is TRBJ1-6, the V gene TRBV30, with D perhaps TRBD1 (5 bases). The CDR3 is 12 amino acids. V lost 3 bases and J 8 bases, leaving 8 bases between the germline ends. CDR1 and CDR2 (germline): GTSNPN, SVGIG (reference sequence). CDR3 bases: TGTGCCTGGAGACCACAGGATTCACCCCTCCACTTT. This translates into CAWRPQDSPLHF.

The chain combines TRBV9 with TRBJ1-4; D ambiguous. Deletions cut 2 bases from V and 7 bases from J, with 18 bases between. Germline lookup yields CDR1 SGDLS and CDR2 YYNGEE. The CDR3 loop spans 16 amino acids. CDR3: CASSVGLGGVGEKLFF. DNA for the CDR3: TGTGCCAGCAGCGTGGGTTTAGGAGGTGTTGGTGAAAAACTGTTTTTT.

The chain uses TRBV7-2 and TRBJ2-7, with a weak D call TRBD1 (6 bases). Germline CDR1 and CDR2: SGHTA and FQGNSA. The V and J ends lost 1 base and 12 bases respectively, with 13 bases between them. The CDR3 totals 12 residues. CDR3: CASSLVQGLPYF. The CDR3 bases are TGTGCCAGCAGCTTAGTGCAGGGGCTTCCGTACTTC.

This rearrangement joins TRBV30 to TRBJ1-1; no clear D gene. V dropped 1 base and J dropped 7 bases, with 13 bases sitting between them. From germline, CDR1 is GTSNPN and CDR2 SVGIG (reference sequence). The CDR3 has 13 residues. This CDR3 is CAWSGQDKSEAFF. Written as DNA, the CDR3 is TGTGCCTGGAGTGGTCAGGATAAGAGTGAAGCTTTCTTT.

This chain links TRBV4-2 with TRBJ2-1, with 9 bases matching TRBD1. The CDR3 spans 16 residues. The V and J ends lost 0 bases and 5 bases, in that order; junction bases with no gene match: 5. Germline values: CDR1 LGHNA, CDR2 YNFKEQ. CDR3 region: CASSQEGQGTNNEQFF. CDR3 nucleotides: TGTGCCAGCAGCCAAGAGGGACAGGGAACTAACAATGAGCAGTTCTTC.

The chain employs TRBV5-1 and TRBJ2-7; possible D gene TRBD1, 6 bases. Trimming removed 4 bases at V and 0 bases at J, with 11 bases between. The germline V gene has CDR1 SGHRS and CDR2 YFSETQ. The CDR3 is made up of 14 amino acids. CDR3 DNA: TGCGCCAGCAGCCACAGGGTAAACTCCTACGAGCAGTACTTC. Translation gives CASSHRVNSYEQYF.

This clone has a handful of counts. The chain employs TRBV7-8 and TRBJ2-2; maybe TRBD2 (5 bases). The germline V gene has CDR1 SGHVS and CDR2 FQNEAQ. The ends were cut back, 6 bases at V and 6 bases at J, with 14 bases in the middle. This CDR3 has 14 amino acids. The chain's CDR3 is CASSQVRGPGELFF. Written as DNA, the CDR3 is TGTGCCAGCAGTCAAGTACGGGGTCCCGGGGAGCTGTTTTTT.

The chain combines TRBV5-1 with TRBJ1-6; no firm D call. The V and J ends lost 4 bases and 0 bases respectively, with 11 bases between them. The CDR3 sequence is 16 residues long. Germline V gene sequence: CDR1 SGHRS, CDR2 YFSETQ. CDR3 DNA: TGCGCCAGCAGCCCCGACTTGAGCTCCTATAATTCACCCCTCCACTTT. This codes for CASSPDLSSYNSPLHF.

The chain carries TRBV28 and TRBJ1-4, with unresolved D. The CDR3 is made up of 14 amino acids. V was clipped by 6 bases and J by 4 bases, with 12 bases between them. Germline V CDR1 and CDR2: MDHEN, SYDVKM. CDR3 nucleotide sequence: TGTGCCAGCAGGTGGCGGGGTGGTAATGAAAAACTGTTTTTT. Protein product: CASRWRGGNEKLFF.